Presented here are 31 T cell receptor beta chains from one specimen sequenced in a study of control samples from healthy donors and cancer patients. The table came from immunoSEQ multiplex PCR; TCRdb's copy has only in-frame clones and leaves some out. The profile covers tens of thousands of clones, with roughly 87% appearing a single time and just under 4% taken by the ten largest. Sequenced material: blood. Receptors originate from a woman in her forties or fifties in good health.

This chain uses TRBV7-9 with TRBJ1-6; D is uncertain. Germline CDR1 SEHNR, CDR2 FQNEAQ (reference sequence). Trimming shortened V by 8 bases and J by 2 bases, and 10 bases separated the two germline ends. The CDR3 is made up of 14 amino acids. Here the CDR3 DNA reads TGTGCCAGCCAAGGAGGCACCTATAATTCACCCCTCCACTTT. Encoded protein: CASQGGTYNSPLHF. Variable domain in full (rest from reference TRBV7-9 and TRBJ1-6): DTGVSQNPRHKITKRGQNVTFRCDPISEHNRLYWYRQTLGQGPEFLTYFQNEAQLEKSRLLSDRFSAERPKGSFSTLEIQRTEQGDSAMYLCASQGGTYNSPLHFGNGTRLTVT.

The chain combines TRBV27 with TRBJ2-1; TRBD1 matches 7 bases. The CDR3 is 14 amino acids. Per the germline V gene, CDR1 is MNHEY and CDR2 is SMNVEV (reference sequence). The ends lost 9 bases at V and 8 bases at J; junction bases unmatched: 13. The CDR3 loop is CASKIQGVFDEQFF. In DNA, the CDR3 is TGTGCCAGTAAGATTCAGGGGGTCTTCGATGAGCAGTTCTTC.

This clone was seen once. The chain combines TRBV4-1 with TRBJ1-2; D is ambiguous. From germline, CDR1 is MGHRA and CDR2 YSYEKL. Trimming stripped 1 base from V and 5 bases from J, with 8 bases between. The CDR3 totals 13 residues. The CDR3: CASSQASEYGYTF. The CDR3, as DNA: TGCGCCAGCAGCCAAGCCTCGGAGTATGGCTACACCTTC.

V usage is TRBV28 and J usage is TRBJ1-1; D might be TRBD1 (5 bases). CDR3 length equals 13 residues. Germline values: CDR1 MDHEN, CDR2 SYDVKM. Trimming stripped 3 bases from V and 4 bases from J, with 9 bases between. In nucleotides, the CDR3 is TGTGCCAGCAGTTTGTGGCAGGGCACTGAAGCTTTCTTT. Amino acid sequence: CASSLWQGTEAFF.

The chain is built from TRBV10-2 and TRBJ2-1; no firm D call. Germline-derived CDR1 and CDR2 are WSHSY and SAAADI. The CDR3 consists of 14 residues. Trimming took off 0 bases at V and 6 bases at J, with 9 bases between the two ends. CDR3 sequence: CASSESNFGNEQFF. The CDR3 DNA reads TGCGCCAGCAGTGAGTCGAATTTCGGCAATGAGCAGTTCTTC.

This clone was recorded only once. The V call is TRBV7-3, the J call TRBJ2-1, with 7 nucleotides matching TRBD1. Unmatched junction bases numbered 3, after V lost 2 bases and J lost 2 bases. The CDR3 is made up of 15 amino acids. Germline assignment: CDR1 SGHTA and CDR2 FQGTGA. As DNA, the CDR3 is TGTGCCAGCAGCTTATCTACAGGGGCCTACAATGAGCAGTTCTTC. Its protein product is CASSLSTGAYNEQFF.

The chain links TRBV9 to TRBJ1-1; perhaps TRBD1 as D (5 bases). V gave up 0 bases and J gave up 7 bases, with 10 bases separating them. CDR3 length: 13 amino acids. In germline, CDR1 is SGDLS, CDR2 YYNGEE. Written as DNA, the CDR3 is TGTGCCAGCAGCGTAGGCAGGGTAGGTGAAGCTTTCTTT. This sequence encodes CASSVGRVGEAFF. The full variable domain, rest sourced from reference TRBV9 and TRBJ1-1, is DSGVTQTPKHLITATGQRVTLRCSPRSGDLSVYWYQQSLDQGLQFLIQYYNGEERAKGNILERFSAQQFPDLHSELNLSSLELGDSALYFCASSVGRVGEAFFGQGTRLTVV.

This clone is a singleton in its sample. This sequence joins TRBV19 and TRBJ2-2; tentatively, D is TRBD1 (6 bases). Germline V lookup: CDR1 LNHDA, CDR2 SQIVND (reference sequence). V lost 9 bases, J lost 3 bases, and 17 bases lay in between. CDR3 length: 15 amino acids. This CDR3 reads CASSSRTVYTGELFF. CDR3 in DNA: TGTGCCAGCAGTTCCCGGACAGTTTACACCGGGGAGCTGTTTTTT. The whole variable domain, filled in from reference TRBV19 and TRBJ2-2, reads DGGITQSPKYLFRKEGQNVTLSCEQNLNHDAMYWYRQDPGQGLRLIYYSQIVNDFQKGDIAEGYSVSREKKESFPLTVTSAQKNPTAFYLCASSSRTVYTGELFFGEGSRLTVL.

The chain couples TRBV2 to TRBJ1-1, with TRBD1 as a possible D gene (5 bases). This CDR3 contains 16 residues. Germline V CDR1 and CDR2: SNHLY, FYNNEI. V shed 10 bases and J shed 3 bases, with 24 bases lying between them. DNA for the CDR3: TGTGCCACCCCACCCCGGGGGATGGGGGAAGACACTGAAGCTTTCTTT. Translation: CATPPRGMGEDTEAFF.

In this sample, this clone turned up a few times. This rearrangement joins TRBV3-1 (or the pseudogene TRBV3-2) to TRBJ2-1, with TRBD2 as a possible D gene (5 bases). In germline, CDR1 is LGHDT, CDR2 YNNKEL (reference sequence). The CDR3 covers 15 residues. Trimming took 4 bases from V and 2 from J, leaving 12 bases between them. CDR3 bases: TGTGCCAGCAGCCGCGCTAGCACCCCCTACAATGAGCAGTTCTTC. It translates to CASSRASTPYNEQFF.

The V gene is TRBV29-1, the J gene TRBJ1-1, with 12 bases lining up with TRBD1. CDR3 length: 13 amino acids. The V gene's germline CDR1 is SQVTM and CDR2 ANQGSEA. V shed 7 bases and J 6 bases; nucleotides not matched to a gene: 6. The CDR3 DNA sequence: TGCAGCGGCCGGGGACAGGGGGCCCCTGAAGCTTTCTTT. Translation: CSGRGQGAPEAFF.

V gene TRBV24-1 combines with J gene TRBJ2-1; TRBD1 matches 8 bases. This CDR3 contains 13 residues. V gave up 9 bases and J gave up 8 bases; unmatched junction bases: 8. CDR1 KGHDR and CDR2 SFDVKD come from the germline V gene. CDR3 residues: CATLGQGIDEQFF. The CDR3 DNA is TGTGCCACCCTCGGACAGGGCATCGATGAGCAGTTCTTC.

The V call is TRBV5-1, the J call TRBJ2-5, with TRBD2 identical over 15 bases. The CDR3 has 17 residues. Per germline, CDR1 SGHRS and CDR2 YFSETQ. Trimming removed 1 base from V and 5 bases from J; junction bases left unmatched: 6. CDR3 nucleotides: TGCGCCAGCAGCTTGTTGGGACTAGCGGGAGGTGGCGAGACCCAGTACTTC. It yields the protein CASSLLGLAGGGETQYF.

The chain couples TRBV2 to TRBJ2-7; TRBD2 is a possible D gene (6 bases). V lost 5 bases, J lost 0 bases, and 11 bases lay in between. Germline assignment: CDR1 SNHLY and CDR2 FYNNEI. This CDR3 has 14 amino acids. For the CDR3, the DNA is TGTGCCAGCAGTTTTGAGACTAGCTCCTACGAGCAGTACTTC. Residues: CASSFETSSYEQYF.

The rearrangement links TRBV6-5 to TRBJ1-1; TRBD1 agrees at 7 bases. The CDR3 runs 14 residues. With V trimmed by 7 bases and J by 1 base, 6 bases remained unmatched. Per germline, CDR1 MNHEY and CDR2 SVGAGI. CDR3 DNA sequence: TGTGCCAGCAACTTACAGGGGCCGAACACTGAAGCTTTCTTT. Its protein is CASNLQGPNTEAFF.

The rearrangement uses TRBV6-5 and TRBJ1-6; D might be TRBD1 (6 bases). The V end was cut by 2 bases, the J end by 5 bases, with 10 bases between. Germline CDR1 reads MNHEY; CDR2 reads SVGAGI. CDR3 length: 15 residues. The CDR3 is CASSYTTGNNSPLHF. The CDR3, as DNA: TGTGCCAGCAGTTACACCACAGGGAATAATTCACCCCTCCACTTT.

The rearrangement links TRBV3-1 (or the pseudogene TRBV3-2) to TRBJ2-7, with 10 positions matching TRBD1. The CDR3 covers 13 residues. Germline-derived CDR1 and CDR2 are LGHDT and YNNKEL (reference sequence). The trim removed 1 base at V and 8 bases at J, leaving 2 bases unmatched. CDR3 sequence reads: CASSQGQGAKQYF. In DNA form, the CDR3 reads TGTGCCAGCAGCCAAGGACAGGGGGCGAAGCAGTACTTC.

The rearrangement links TRBV10-3 to TRBJ2-3, with 9 bases identical to TRBD2. The CDR3 contains 15 residues. V lost 6 bases to trimming and J lost 3 bases; unmatched junction nucleotides: 7. Germline V gene sequence: CDR1 ENHRY, CDR2 SYGVKD. CDR3 nucleotides: TGTGCCATCAGATCGGATAGCGGGAGTACAGATACGCAGTATTTT. It is translated as CAIRSDSGSTDTQYF.

V and J are TRBV19 and TRBJ2-7, with 13 bases matching TRBD2. The CDR3 totals 16 residues. V shed 4 bases and J 2 bases; nucleotides not matched to a gene: 5. Germline assignment: CDR1 LNHDA and CDR2 SQIVND (reference sequence). Here the CDR3 DNA reads TGTGCCAGTAGTAGAGGGACTAGCGGGACTGCCTACGAGCAGTACTTC. Residues: CASSRGTSGTAYEQYF. Full variable domain (remainder filled in from reference TRBV19 and TRBJ2-7): DGGITQSPKYLFRKEGQNVTLSCEQNLNHDAMYWYRQDPGQGLRLIYYSQIVNDFQKGDIAEGYSVSREKKESFPLTVTSAQKNPTAFYLCASSRGTSGTAYEQYFGPGTRLTVT.

The chain recombines TRBV7-2 with TRBJ2-7; 11 nucleotides match TRBD2. The V gene's germline CDR1 is SGHTA and CDR2 FQGNSA. V lost 5 bases and J lost 3; bases outside the gene matches: 6. The CDR3 runs 15 residues. The CDR3 reads CASSPGLADLYEQYF. The CDR3 DNA reads TGTGCCAGCAGCCCGGGACTAGCGGATCTCTACGAGCAGTACTTC.

The chain carries TRBV2 and TRBJ2-3; TRBD1 matches 7 bases. The length of the CDR3 is 15 residues. Germline V lookup: CDR1 SNHLY, CDR2 FYNNEI. The trim removed 2 bases at V and 5 bases at J, leaving 7 bases unmatched. The CDR3 DNA reads as TGTGCCAGCAGTGAACCTACAGGGGTGGGAGATACGCAGTATTTT. It is translated as CASSEPTGVGDTQYF.

In its sample, this clone was seen once. This chain links TRBV6-2 or TRBV6-3 with TRBJ2-7; 10 nucleotides match TRBD1. The CDR3 contains 15 residues. Germline V CDR1 and CDR2: MNHEY, SVGEGT. V lost 5 bases, J lost 1 base, and 5 bases stayed unmatched. CDR3 sequence reads: CASSGQGVGSYEQYF. CDR3 DNA sequence: TGTGCCAGCAGTGGACAGGGGGTTGGATCCTACGAGCAGTACTTC.

The chain has TRBV18 and TRBJ2-3, with D hard to call. The CDR3 is made up of 13 amino acids. The germline gives CDR1 KGHSH, CDR2 LQKENI. Trimming took off 5 bases at V and 2 bases at J, with 8 bases between the two ends. This CDR3 is CASSRDYTDTQYF. CDR3 DNA: TGTGCCAGCTCAAGAGATTACACAGATACGCAGTATTTT.

This chain joins TRBV28 and TRBJ2-7, with D perhaps TRBD2 (6 bases). CDR3 length equals 15 residues. Trimming took 5 bases from V and 1 from J, leaving 15 bases between them. The germline V gene encodes CDR1 MDHEN and CDR2 SYDVKM. CDR3 residues: CASSREAGRSYEQYF. For the CDR3, the DNA is TGTGCCAGCAGTAGGGAGGCGGGTCGTTCCTACGAGCAGTACTTC.

This clone has just a few counts. The gene calls are TRBV9 and TRBJ2-4, with 9 nucleotides matching TRBD2. This CDR3 comprises 15 residues. CDR1 is SGDLS, CDR2 YYNGEE, per germline. Trimming removed 3 bases from V and 2 bases from J; junction bases left unmatched: 3. The CDR3 loop is CASSGGLASKNIQYF. The CDR3 coding sequence is TGTGCCAGCAGCGGGGGACTAGCTTCCAAAAACATTCAGTACTTC.

The rearrangement links TRBV6-5 to TRBJ2-7; no reliable D call. The CDR3 extends over 12 amino acids. From germline, CDR1 is MNHEY and CDR2 SVGAGI. The V and J ends lost 7 bases and 2 bases respectively, with 9 bases between them. CDR3 loop: CASMWPTYEQYF. DNA for the CDR3: TGTGCCAGCATGTGGCCGACCTACGAGCAGTACTTC.

The chain links TRBV9 to TRBJ1-1; D remains ambiguous. The CDR3 contains 15 residues. CDR1 and CDR2 from the germline V gene are SGDLS and YYNGEE. The V end was cut by 0 bases, the J end by 5 bases, with 14 bases between. The CDR3 sequence: CASSVDEGWGTEAFF. The CDR3 DNA follows: TGTGCCAGCAGCGTAGACGAGGGTTGGGGAACTGAAGCTTTCTTT.

The count of this clone is one. The chain joins TRBV5-1 to TRBJ1-5, with TRBD1 matching over 11 bases. Germline lookup yields CDR1 SGHRS and CDR2 YFSETQ. The CDR3 spans 15 residues. V gave up 4 bases and J gave up 6 bases; unmatched junction bases: 6. The CDR3 region is CASSPGTGGGQPQHF. DNA for the CDR3: TGCGCCAGCAGCCCTGGGACAGGGGGAGGTCAGCCCCAGCATTTT. Drawing the rest from reference TRBV5-1 and TRBJ1-5, the complete variable domain is KAGVTQTPRYLIKTRGQQVTLSCSPISGHRSVSWYQQTPGQGLQFLFEYFSETQRNKGNFPGRFSGRQFSNSRSEMNVSTLELGDSALYLCASSPGTGGGQPQHFGDGTRLSIL.

V is TRBV7-9 and J is TRBJ1-1; D call uncertain. The CDR3 loop spans 13 amino acids. Germline lookup yields CDR1 SEHNR and CDR2 FQNEAQ (reference sequence). V shed 3 bases and J shed 0 bases, with 5 bases lying between them. CDR3 DNA: TGTGCCAGCAGCTTCGTCTTGAACACTGAAGCTTTCTTT. Translating it yields CASSFVLNTEAFF.

Here the CDR3 reads CASSVGIPSGRTGELFF. The CDR3 DNA is TGTGCCAGCAGCGTAGGCATTCCTAGCGGTAGAACCGGGGAGCTGTTTTTT. The rearrangement joins TRBV9 to TRBJ2-2; 7 nucleotides align to TRBD2. J lost 5 bases, V lost 0 bases, and 10 bases had no gene match. Germline-derived CDR1 and CDR2 are SGDLS and YYNGEE. The length of the CDR3 is 17 residues.

V and J are TRBV9 and TRBJ1-2, with TRBD1 identical over 7 bases. This CDR3 is 15 amino acids long. The junction had 6 bases not matched to a gene; V was cut back by 3 bases and J by 1 base. Per the germline V gene, CDR1 is SGDLS and CDR2 is YYNGEE. CDR3 protein: CASSATGTDNYGYTF. In nucleotides, the CDR3 is TGTGCCAGCAGCGCCACCGGGACAGATAACTATGGCTACACCTTC.